These 14 T cell receptor beta chains were all obtained from the same sample, sequenced in a study of cytomegalovirus exposure and HLA in healthy donors (dated by TCRdb to between 2016 and 2019). Library method: the immunoSEQ multiplex PCR assay. The multiplex PCR relied on a mix of 60 forward primers for TCR Vbeta segments and 13 reverse primers for TCR Jbeta segments. TCRdb took over this immuneACCESS table, retaining in-frame rearrangements with V and J assigned. Such tables are incomplete; in checked studies, under half of the missing clones stem from an unresolved V gene, and the remainder is unexplained. The sample has approximately 110,000 clones on record. Clones ranked in the top ten supply under 0.7% of the sample. The sample consisted of PBMCs. These receptors came from a man aged 50 to 60 in good health and CMV-seronegative.

The chain's CDR3 is CASSYRAGYNEQFF. The CDR3 coding sequence is TGTGCCAGCAGTTACAGGGCGGGTTACAATGAGCAGTTCTTC. This chain uses TRBV6-6 with TRBJ2-1; possible D gene TRBD2, 5 bases. V gave up 2 bases and J gave up 4 bases, with 9 bases separating them. Germline CDR1 MNHNY, CDR2 SVGAGI (reference sequence). The CDR3 is 14 residues long.

V usage is TRBV9 and J usage is TRBJ2-7; 7 positions agree with TRBD1. The CDR3 is 13 residues long. Losses at the gene ends were 2 bases for V and 5 bases for J; bases not matched to a gene: 4. CDR1 is SGDLS and CDR2 is YYNGEE in the germline V gene. CDR3 DNA: TGTGCCAGCAGCGTCGACAGGGTCGACGAGCAGTACTTC. This translates into CASSVDRVDEQYF.

The chain employs TRBV12-5 and TRBJ1-2; 7 bases are a match to TRBD1. The CDR3 spans 14 residues. The germline CDR1 and CDR2 sequences are LGHNT and FRNRAP. With V trimmed by 3 bases and J by 7 bases, 8 bases remained unmatched. CDR3 loop: CASGFNLQGSGYTF. The CDR3 DNA reads as TGTGCTAGTGGTTTTAACTTACAGGGGTCTGGCTACACCTTC.

The chain joins TRBV6-6 to TRBJ2-5; TRBD2 might be the D (6 bases). Trimming shortened V by 0 bases and J by 4 bases, and 12 bases separated the two germline ends. Germline V CDR1 and CDR2: MNHNY, SVGAGI (reference sequence). The CDR3 is made up of 15 amino acids. The DNA of the CDR3 is TGTGCCAGCAGTTACTCGGAGGGGTTGGGAGAGACCCAGTACTTC. Its translation is CASSYSEGLGETQYF.

V and J are TRBV6-5 and TRBJ1-2, with D possibly matching TRBD1 (5 bases). The length of the CDR3 is 12 residues. CDR1 is MNHEY and CDR2 is SVGAGI in the germline V gene. V dropped 5 bases and J dropped 6 bases, with 10 bases sitting between them. Written as DNA, the CDR3 is TGTGCCAGCAGTGGGGCGGGGCATGGCTACACCTTC. Its translation is CASSGAGHGYTF.

The V gene is TRBV19, the J gene TRBJ1-3; a weak D match, TRBD1 (5 bases). V lost 7 bases and J lost 0, with 10 bases in between. The CDR3 length is 14 residues. Germline V gene sequence: CDR1 LNHDA, CDR2 SQIVND (reference sequence). DNA for the CDR3: TGTGCCAGTACCAGACAGCTCTCTGGAAACACCATATATTTT. Translation: CASTRQLSGNTIYF.

The J gene is TRBJ2-5, the V gene TRBV6-5; D possibly corresponds to TRBD1 (6 bases). V was shortened by 0 bases and J by 4 bases, with 12 bases between the two germline ends. CDR1 and CDR2 from the germline V gene are MNHEY and SVGAGI. The CDR3 runs 15 residues. The CDR3 coding sequence is TGTGCCAGCAGTTACTCTTCAGGGGAAGGAGAGACCCAGTACTTC. Protein sequence: CASSYSSGEGETQYF.

The V call is TRBV5-4, the J call TRBJ2-3; 14 nucleotides agree with TRBD2. V was clipped by 5 bases and J by 4 bases; unmatched bases: 6. The CDR3 covers 16 residues. Germline values: CDR1 SGHNT, CDR2 YYREEE (reference sequence). The CDR3: CASRPGTSGSSDTQYF. As DNA, the CDR3 is TGTGCCAGCAGGCCTGGGACTAGCGGGAGTTCAGATACGCAGTATTTT.

The chain links TRBV13 to TRBJ2-7; 11 nucleotides align to TRBD1. The CDR3 runs 13 residues. Germline values: CDR1 PRHDT, CDR2 FYEKMQ (reference sequence). Losses at the gene ends were 4 bases for V and 6 bases for J; bases not matched to a gene: 2. The CDR3 region has the DNA TGTGCCAGCAGCTGGGGGACAGGGGGCGAGCAGTACTTC. Protein product: CASSWGTGGEQYF. Filled out from reference TRBV13 and TRBJ2-7, the complete variable domain reads AAGVIQSPRHLIKEKRETATLKCYPIPRHDTVYWYQQGPGQDPQFLISFYEKMQSDKGSIPDRFSAQQFSDYHSELNMSSLELGDSALYFCASSWGTGGEQYFGPGTRLTVT.

This sequence joins TRBV13 and TRBJ2-6; D uncertain. Germline V lookup: CDR1 PRHDT, CDR2 FYEKMQ (reference sequence). V lost 5 bases and J 1 base, leaving 9 bases between the germline ends. The CDR3 runs to 15 residues. DNA of the CDR3: TGTGCCAGCAGCGGCAGGAAGTCTGGGGCCAACGTCCTGACTTTC. Its protein product is CASSGRKSGANVLTF. Drawing the rest from reference TRBV13 and TRBJ2-6, the complete variable domain is AAGVIQSPRHLIKEKRETATLKCYPIPRHDTVYWYQQGPGQDPQFLISFYEKMQSDKGSIPDRFSAQQFSDYHSELNMSSLELGDSALYFCASSGRKSGANVLTFGAGSRLTVL.

This chain joins TRBV5-6 and TRBJ2-6; no clear D gene. The CDR3 contains 14 residues. V was clipped by 6 bases and J by 2 bases, with 9 bases between them. The germline V gene has CDR1 SGHDT and CDR2 YYEEEE. The CDR3 region is CASNKYAGANVLTF. Here the CDR3 DNA reads TGTGCCAGCAACAAGTACGCTGGGGCCAACGTCCTGACTTTC. Drawing the rest from reference TRBV5-6 and TRBJ2-6, the complete variable domain is DAGVTQSPTHLIKTRGQQVTLRCSPKSGHDTVSWYQQALGQGPQFIFQYYEEEERQRGNFPDRFSGHQFPNYSSELNVNALLLGDSALYLCASNKYAGANVLTFGAGSRLTVL.

The chain is built from TRBV7-2 and TRBJ2-5; weak D call: TRBD1 (8 bases). V gave up 5 bases and J gave up 7 bases, with 17 bases separating them. This CDR3 is built from 14 residues. CDR1 SGHTA and CDR2 FQGNSA come from the germline V gene. The CDR3 region is CASSPGGPGGTQYF. The CDR3 DNA reads TGTGCCAGCAGCCCAGGGGGCCCGGGGGGGACCCAGTACTTC.

This chain uses TRBV18 with TRBJ2-5, with 8 bases fitting TRBD1. The germline V gene encodes CDR1 KGHSH and CDR2 LQKENI. V lost 3 bases to trimming and J lost 7 bases; unmatched junction nucleotides: 4. CDR3 length equals 13 residues. The CDR3 sequence is CASSPDRVGTQYF. The CDR3 bases are TGTGCCAGCTCACCGGACAGGGTAGGGACCCAGTACTTC.

The J gene is TRBJ1-2, the V gene TRBV14, with 9 bases that match TRBD1. Germline V lookup: CDR1 SGHDN, CDR2 FVKESK. J gave up 6 bases and V 3 bases, and 8 bases lay outside the gene matches. This CDR3 is 15 amino acids long. DNA for the CDR3: TGTGCCAGCAGCCACTCGCCCGGGGACAGGGATGGCTACACCTTC. Translated: CASSHSPGDRDGYTF.